This record covers a single TCR beta chain. The germline V gene encodes CDR1 WNHNN and CDR2 SYGVQD (reference sequence). V was trimmed by 10 bases and J by 5 bases, leaving 26 bases between them. This CDR3 region has 16 residues. The source of the sample is a study of T cell changes during pregnancy in multiple sclerosis. Repertoires were generated with immunoSEQ multiplex PCR, while TCRdb's copy carries only in-frame clones and drops some. The table lists approximately 100,000 clones, 75% to 95% of them singletons. The rearrangement joins TRBV10-1 to TRBJ2-5, with unresolved D. The source is a female donor with multiple sclerosis, enrolled in a pregnancy study. The sample in question was peripheral blood, obtained in the second trimester of pregnancy. CDR3 protein: CATVGLLGTTRETQYF. The CDR3 DNA reads as TGCGCCACAGTGGGTCTATTGGGCACGACAAGGGAGACCCAGTACTTC.